The source of this T cell receptor (beta chain) is a study of T-cell reconstitution after alpha-beta-depleted transplantation in children. Study-wide points: From newly produced T cells came most of the T-cell counts and diversity one year after transplant. Reportedly, alpha-beta T cells present about two months post-transplant originated from several hundred expanded clones of graft origin. The study traced high day-60 TCRbeta diversity in some patients to surviving recipient T cells and thymic progenitors.

Remarks on this clonotype: The antigen is unknown.

The authors prepared the TCRbeta library with unique molecular identifiers. Using its own MiXCR run on the PCR reads, TCRdb lists one record per CDR3 protein. The sample contains 500,000 to 600,000 distinct CDR3 sequences, 25% to 30% of which appear only once. CDR1 DFQATT and CDR2 SNEGSKA come from the germline V gene (reference sequence). The CDR3 totals 14 residues. The V and J ends lost 4 bases and 2 bases, in that order; junction bases with no gene match: 6. The TCR originated in a boy younger than two with Wiskott-Aldrich syndrome, due to receive a stem cell transplant. This chain connects TRBV20-1 to TRBJ2-5; 8 bases map to TRBD2. Specimen: PBMCs, collected before TCRalphabeta/CD19-depleted stem cell transplant. The CDR3 is CSAMNSGNQETQYF. CDR3 coding DNA: TGCAGTGCTATGAATAGCGGGAATCAAGAGACCCAGTACTTC.